The rows below give T cell receptor beta chains drawn from one sample of a study of T cells in Graves' hyperthyroidism and ophthalmopathy. Via MiXCR, TCRdb re-called the multiplex PCR reads, giving one row per CDR3 protein. This sample has 370,000 or so distinct CDR3 sequences; approximately 12% occur once, and the top ten carry less than 25%. Sequenced: blood. The receptors here all came from a young man with Graves' hyperthyroidism that later progressed to Graves' ophthalmopathy. CDR3s include the opening cysteine and the closing phenylalanine or tryptophan. Part of the rows lack a size; the others show once, few, many or a class for expanded clones.

clone size | V gene | CDR3 protein
many | TRBV11-2 | CASSSYTGVPSFEQYF
- | TRBV9 | CASSPTVEAYEQYF
- | TRBV9 | CASSSCRRGGYPQETQYF
many | TRBV20-1 | CSARGDSLYNEQFF
many | TRBV6-6 | CASSYSQGVGQPQHF
many | TRBV27 | CASFSGGQVDTQYF
many | TRBV12-3/TRBV12-4 | CASSRPHGGPPDTQYF
many | TRBV28 | CASNQWGDWSTEAFF
few | TRBV6-1 | CASSTTGSSEAFF
many | TRBV7-9 | CASSTWFF
- | TRBV6-1 | CASTRPGNTGELFF
many | TRBV6-2/TRBV6-3 | CASTRDGYIPETQYF
- | TRBV19 | CAGSIGDPGRVQETQYF
few | TRBV3-1 | CASSQASYYEQYF
many | TRBV10-3 | CAITGTSGGSYTGELFF
many | TRBV20-1 | CSASPALRGVYNEQFF
- | TRBV7-2 | CASSLTGGAGEAFF
- | TRBV12-3/TRBV12-4 | CASSFRGSNEKLFF
- | TRBV24-1 | CATSEGTGGETQYF
- | TRBV2 | CASSRLAGNTDTQYF
few | TRBV15 | CATSKTGPLIMDTEAFF